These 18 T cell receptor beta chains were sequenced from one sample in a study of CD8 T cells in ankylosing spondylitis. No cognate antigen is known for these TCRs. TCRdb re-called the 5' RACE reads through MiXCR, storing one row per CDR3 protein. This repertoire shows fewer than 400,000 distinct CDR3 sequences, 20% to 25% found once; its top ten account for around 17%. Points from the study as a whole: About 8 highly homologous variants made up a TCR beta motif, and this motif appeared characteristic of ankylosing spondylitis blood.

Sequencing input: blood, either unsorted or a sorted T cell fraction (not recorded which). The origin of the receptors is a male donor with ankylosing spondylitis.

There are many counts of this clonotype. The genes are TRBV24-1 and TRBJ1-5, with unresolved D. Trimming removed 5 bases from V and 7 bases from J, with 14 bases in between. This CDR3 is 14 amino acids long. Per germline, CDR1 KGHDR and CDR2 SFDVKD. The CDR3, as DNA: TGTGCCACCAGTGTGGGATCCGATGGACAGCCCCAGCATTTT. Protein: CATSVGSDGQPQHF.

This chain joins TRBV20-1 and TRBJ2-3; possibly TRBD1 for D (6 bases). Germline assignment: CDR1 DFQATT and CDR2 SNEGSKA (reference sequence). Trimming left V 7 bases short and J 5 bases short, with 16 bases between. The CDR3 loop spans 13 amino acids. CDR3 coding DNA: TGCAGTGTCGTTCTAGGGGACAAAGATACGCAGTATTTT. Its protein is CSVVLGDKDTQYF.

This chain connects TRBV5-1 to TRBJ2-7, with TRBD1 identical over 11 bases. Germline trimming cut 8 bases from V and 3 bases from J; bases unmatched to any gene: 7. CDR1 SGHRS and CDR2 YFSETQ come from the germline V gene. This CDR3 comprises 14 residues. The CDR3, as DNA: TGCGCCAGTCGGTTTGGGACAGGGGGCTACGAGCAGTACTTC. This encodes CASRFGTGGYEQYF.

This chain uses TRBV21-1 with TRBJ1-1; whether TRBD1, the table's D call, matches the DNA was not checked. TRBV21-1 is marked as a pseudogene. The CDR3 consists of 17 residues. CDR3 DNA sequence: TGTGCCAGCAGCTTATGGGGGCAGGGCGGGGACAGCACTGAAGCTTTCTTT. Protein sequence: CASSLWGQGGDSTEAFF.

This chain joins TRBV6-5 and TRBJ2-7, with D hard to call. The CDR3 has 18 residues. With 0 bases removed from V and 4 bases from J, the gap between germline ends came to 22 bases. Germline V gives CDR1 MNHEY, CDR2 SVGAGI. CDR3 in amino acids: CASSYSPRQPQSTYEQYF. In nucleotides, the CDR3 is TGTGCCAGCAGTTACTCGCCCCGGCAGCCCCAGAGCACGTACGAGCAGTACTTC.

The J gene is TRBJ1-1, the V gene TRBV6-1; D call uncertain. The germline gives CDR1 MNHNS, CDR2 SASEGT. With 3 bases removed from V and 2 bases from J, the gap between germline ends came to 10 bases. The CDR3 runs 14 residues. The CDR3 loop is CASSEPRPNTEAFF. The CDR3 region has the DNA TGTGCCAGCAGTGAGCCTCGCCCCAACACTGAAGCTTTCTTT.

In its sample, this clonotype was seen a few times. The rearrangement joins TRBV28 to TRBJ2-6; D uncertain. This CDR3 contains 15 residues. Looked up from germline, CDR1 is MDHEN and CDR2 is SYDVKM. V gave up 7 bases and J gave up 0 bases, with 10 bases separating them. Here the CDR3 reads CASKAAFSGANVLTF. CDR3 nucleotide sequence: TGTGCCAGCAAGGCGGCGTTCTCTGGGGCCAACGTCCTGACTTTC.

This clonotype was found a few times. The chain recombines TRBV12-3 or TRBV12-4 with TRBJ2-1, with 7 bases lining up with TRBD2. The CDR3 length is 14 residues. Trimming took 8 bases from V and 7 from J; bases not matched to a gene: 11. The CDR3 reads CASCMGGRTNEQFF. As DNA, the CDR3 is TGTGCCAGCTGCATGGGCGGGAGAACGAATGAGCAGTTCTTC.

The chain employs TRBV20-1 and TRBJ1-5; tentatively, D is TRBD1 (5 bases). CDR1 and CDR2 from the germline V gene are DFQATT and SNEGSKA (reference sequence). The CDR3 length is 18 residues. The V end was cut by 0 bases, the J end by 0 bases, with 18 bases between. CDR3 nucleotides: TGCAGTGCTAGAGATGTGGGCAGGGTCCTATATAGCAATCAGCCCCAGCATTTT. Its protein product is CSARDVGRVLYSNQPQHF.

The CDR3 DNA reads as TGCAGTGCTCCTAGACTAGCGGGAGGGCCGGGTAATGAGCAGTTCTTC. Amino acids: CSAPRLAGGPGNEQFF. The chain recombines TRBV20-1 with TRBJ2-1; 14 bases align to TRBD2. The V segment lost 5 bases and the J segment 7 bases; nucleotides outside the gene matches: 10. In germline, CDR1 is DFQATT, CDR2 SNEGSKA (reference sequence). The CDR3 has 16 residues.

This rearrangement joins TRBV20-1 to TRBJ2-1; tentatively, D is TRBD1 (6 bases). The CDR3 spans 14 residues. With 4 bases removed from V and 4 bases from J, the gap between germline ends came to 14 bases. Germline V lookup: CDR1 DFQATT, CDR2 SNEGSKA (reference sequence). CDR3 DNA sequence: TGCAGTGCTAATCACAGGGTAACATACAATGAGCAGTTCTTC. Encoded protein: CSANHRVTYNEQFF.

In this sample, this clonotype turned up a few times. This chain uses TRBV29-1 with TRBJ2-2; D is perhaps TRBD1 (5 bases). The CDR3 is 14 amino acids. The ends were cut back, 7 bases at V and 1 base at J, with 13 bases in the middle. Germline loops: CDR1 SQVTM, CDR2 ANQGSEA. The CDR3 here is CSALGRLNTGELFF. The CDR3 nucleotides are TGCAGCGCCTTGGGGCGGCTGAACACCGGGGAGCTGTTTTTT.

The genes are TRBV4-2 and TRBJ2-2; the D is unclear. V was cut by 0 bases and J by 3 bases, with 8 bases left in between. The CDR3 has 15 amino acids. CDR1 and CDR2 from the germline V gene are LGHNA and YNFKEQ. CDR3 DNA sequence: TGTGCCAGCAGCCAAGAGGGTCGGTACACCGGGGAGCTGTTTTTT. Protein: CASSQEGRYTGELFF.

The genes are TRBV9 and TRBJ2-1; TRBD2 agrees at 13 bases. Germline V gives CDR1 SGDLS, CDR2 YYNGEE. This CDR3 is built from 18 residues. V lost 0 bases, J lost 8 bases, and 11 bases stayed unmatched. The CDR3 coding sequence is TGTGCCAGCAGCGTAGCCCTCGCAACTAGCGGGAGGGGCGATGAGCAGTTCTTC. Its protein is CASSVALATSGRGDEQFF. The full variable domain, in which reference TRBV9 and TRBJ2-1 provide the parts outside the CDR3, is DSGVTQTPKHLITATGQRVTLRCSPRSGDLSVYWYQQSLDQGLQFLIQYYNGEERAKGNILERFSAQQFPDLHSELNLSSLELGDSALYFCASSVALATSGRGDEQFFGPGTRLTVL.

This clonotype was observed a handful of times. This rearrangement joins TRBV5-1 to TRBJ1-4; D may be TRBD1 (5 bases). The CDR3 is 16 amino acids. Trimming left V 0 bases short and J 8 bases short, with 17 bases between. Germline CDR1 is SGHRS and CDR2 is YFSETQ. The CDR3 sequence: CASSLEGRGRFEKLFF. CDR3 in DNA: TGCGCCAGCAGCTTGGAGGGTAGGGGAAGGTTCGAAAAACTGTTTTTT.

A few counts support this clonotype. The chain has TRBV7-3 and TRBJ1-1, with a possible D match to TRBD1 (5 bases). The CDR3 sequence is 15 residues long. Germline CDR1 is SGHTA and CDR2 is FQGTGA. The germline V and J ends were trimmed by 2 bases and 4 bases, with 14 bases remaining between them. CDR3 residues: CASSLRGGTGTEAFF. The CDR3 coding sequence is TGTGCCAGCAGCTTACGGGGGGGAACGGGCACTGAAGCTTTCTTT. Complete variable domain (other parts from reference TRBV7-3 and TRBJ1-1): GAGVSQTPSNKVTEKGKYVELRCDPISGHTALYWYRQSLGQGPEFLIYFQGTGAADDSGLPNDRFFAVRPEGSVSTLKIQRTERGDSAVYLCASSLRGGTGTEAFFGQGTRLTVV.

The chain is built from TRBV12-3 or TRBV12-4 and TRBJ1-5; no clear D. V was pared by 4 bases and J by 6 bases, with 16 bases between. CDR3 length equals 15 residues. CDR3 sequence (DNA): TGTGCCAGCAGTTCTCTATCAGGTTTGGGTCAGCCCCAGCATTTT. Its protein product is CASSSLSGLGQPQHF.

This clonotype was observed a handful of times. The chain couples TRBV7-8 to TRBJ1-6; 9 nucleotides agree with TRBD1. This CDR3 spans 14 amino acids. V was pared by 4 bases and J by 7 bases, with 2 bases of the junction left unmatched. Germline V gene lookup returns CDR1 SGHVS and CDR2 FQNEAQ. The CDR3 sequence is CASSWTGVNSPLHF. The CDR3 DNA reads TGTGCCAGCAGCTGGACAGGGGTGAATTCACCCCTCCACTTT.